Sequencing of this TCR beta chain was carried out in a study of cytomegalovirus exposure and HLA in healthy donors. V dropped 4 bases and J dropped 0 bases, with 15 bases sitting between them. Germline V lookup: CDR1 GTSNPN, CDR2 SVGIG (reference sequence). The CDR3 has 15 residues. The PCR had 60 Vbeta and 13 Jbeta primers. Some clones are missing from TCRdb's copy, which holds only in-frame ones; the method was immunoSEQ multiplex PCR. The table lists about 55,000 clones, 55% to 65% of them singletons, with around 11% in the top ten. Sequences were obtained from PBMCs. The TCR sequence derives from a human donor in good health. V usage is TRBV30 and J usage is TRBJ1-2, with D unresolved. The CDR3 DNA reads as TGTGCCTGGATGTCGGTCAGAACAGCTAACTATGGCTACACCTTC. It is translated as CAWMSVRTANYGYTF.